The sequence of this T cell receptor beta chain was determined in a study of shared clonotypes between healthy human individuals. Germline trimming cut 5 bases from V and 4 bases from J; bases unmatched to any gene: 9. The CDR3 is 16 amino acids. Germline lookup yields CDR1 SNHLY and CDR2 FYNNEI. Worth noting for this clone: Its antigen is not known.

Only in-frame clones appear in the TCRdb table, and some are missing; sequencing was by immunoSEQ multiplex PCR. The repertoire holds hundreds of thousands of clones, roughly 84% seen once, with under 20% in the top ten. The study's findings and limits: A handful of donors showed sharing of 4.5% to 6% of naive CD4 clonotypes.

Sequenced input: memory CD8+ T cells sorted from blood. Subset specified: CD45RO+ cells pooled with CCR7-negative TemRA cells. The receptor was derived from a man between 18 and 29 years old in good health. The J gene is TRBJ1-5, the V gene TRBV2; 9 bases are shared with TRBD1. CDR3 residues: CASSTGTGKLNQPQHF. Written as DNA, the CDR3 is TGTGCCAGCAGTACCGGGACAGGGAAGTTGAATCAGCCCCAGCATTTT.